The 8 T cell receptor beta chains below all came from one sample that was sequenced in a study of blood T cell repertoires in COVID-19. The table came from immunoSEQ multiplex PCR; TCRdb's copy has only in-frame clones and leaves some out. Of around 40,000 clones listed, roughly 90% are singletons. Sequenced: peripheral blood. Receptor source: a human donor in a cohort sampled during active COVID-19.

This clone was recorded once. This chain uses TRBV5-1 with TRBJ2-7; 8 positions match TRBD2. This CDR3 comprises 13 residues. Germline V gives CDR1 SGHRS, CDR2 YFSETQ. V lost 2 bases and J lost 5; bases outside the gene matches: 3. The CDR3: CASSLGLADEQYF. The CDR3 bases are TGCGCCAGCAGCTTAGGACTAGCCGACGAGCAGTACTTC.

This chain uses TRBV12-5 with TRBJ1-2; D call uncertain. The V gene lost 0 bases and the J gene lost 7 bases, with 9 bases spanning the gap. From germline, CDR1 is LGHNT and CDR2 FRNRAP. The CDR3 has 13 residues. CDR3 loop: CASGLVIQSGYTF. CDR3 bases: TGTGCTAGTGGTTTGGTAATACAGTCTGGCTACACCTTC.

This chain joins TRBV2 and TRBJ1-2, with 8 bases fitting TRBD1. The CDR3 extends over 14 amino acids. V lost 6 bases to trimming and J lost 0 bases; unmatched junction nucleotides: 3. CDR1 is SNHLY and CDR2 is FYNNEI in the germline V gene. The CDR3 DNA reads as TGTGCCAGCAGCTTACAGGGGGCTAACTATGGCTACACCTTC. Protein: CASSLQGANYGYTF.

V and J are TRBV19 and TRBJ2-2, with TRBD1 as a possible D gene (6 bases). Per the germline V gene, CDR1 is LNHDA and CDR2 is SQIVND (reference sequence). This CDR3 spans 15 amino acids. V lost 1 base and J lost 8, with 14 bases in between. The CDR3 spells CASSIAGRGSGELFF. As DNA, the CDR3 is TGTGCCAGTAGTATAGCGGGCAGGGGATCTGGGGAGCTGTTTTTT.

The chain uses TRBV7-2 and TRBJ2-3, with unresolved D. Germline assignment: CDR1 SGHTA and CDR2 FQGNSA. V lost 2 bases and J 0 bases, leaving 12 bases between the germline ends. The CDR3 runs to 16 residues. In DNA, the CDR3 is TGTGCCAGCAGCTTAAAGCTAGAGATTAGCACAGATACGCAGTATTTT. It specifies CASSLKLEISTDTQYF.

CDR3 sequence reads: CASSPMYNEQFF. The CDR3 DNA is TGTGCCAGCAGTCCCATGTACAATGAGCAGTTCTTC. The chain combines TRBV6-2 or TRBV6-3 with TRBJ2-1; no firm D call. Germline CDR1 reads MNHEY; CDR2 reads SVGEGT. V lost 5 bases, J lost 4 bases, and 6 bases lay in between. The CDR3 totals 12 residues.

The chain combines TRBV5-4 with TRBJ2-3, with D possibly being TRBD1 (5 bases). Trimming left V 2 bases short and J 1 base short, with 8 bases between. CDR3 length equals 14 residues. Germline V gene lookup returns CDR1 SGHNT and CDR2 YYREEE (reference sequence). In nucleotides, the CDR3 is TGTGCCAGCAGCTTCAAACAGGGCACAGATACGCAGTATTTT. Protein: CASSFKQGTDTQYF. The full variable domain, in which reference TRBV5-4 and TRBJ2-3 provide the parts outside the CDR3, is ETGVTQSPTHLIKTRGQQVTLRCSSQSGHNTVSWYQQALGQGPQFIFQYYREEENGRGNFPPRFSGLQFPNYSSELNVNALELDDSALYLCASSFKQGTDTQYFGPGTRLTVL.

The chain is built from TRBV11-2 and TRBJ2-7; the match to TRBD1 covers 7 bases. Per germline, CDR1 SGHAT and CDR2 FQNNGV. This CDR3 is built from 15 residues. Trimming removed 0 bases from V and 3 bases from J; junction bases left unmatched: 5. CDR3: CASSLEGGQSYEQYF. The CDR3 DNA sequence: TGTGCCAGCAGCTTAGAAGGGGGACAGAGCTACGAGCAGTACTTC.